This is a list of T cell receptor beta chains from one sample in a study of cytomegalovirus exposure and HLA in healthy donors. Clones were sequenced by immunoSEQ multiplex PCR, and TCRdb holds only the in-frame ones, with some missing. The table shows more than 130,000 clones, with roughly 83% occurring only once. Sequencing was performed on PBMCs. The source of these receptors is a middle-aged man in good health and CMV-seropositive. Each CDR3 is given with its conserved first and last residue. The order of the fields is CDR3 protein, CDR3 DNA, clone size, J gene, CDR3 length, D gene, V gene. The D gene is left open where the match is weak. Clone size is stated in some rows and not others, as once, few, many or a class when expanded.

CDR3 protein: CSVVRTTQETQYF; CDR3 DNA: TGCAGCGTTGTACGGACAACACAAGAGACCCAGTACTTC; clone size: NA; J gene: TRBJ2-5; CDR3 length: 13; D gene: NA; V gene: TRBV29-1
CDR3 protein: CASSHVGGKAFF; CDR3 DNA: TGCGCCAGCAGCCACGTGGGAGGAAAAGCTTTCTTT; clone size: NA; J gene: TRBJ1-1; CDR3 length: 12; D gene: NA; V gene: TRBV4-3
CDR3 protein: CASSTTRQGWYF; CDR3 DNA: TGTGCCAGCAGTACGACCCGACAGGGGTGGTACTTC; clone size: NA; J gene: TRBJ2-5; CDR3 length: 12; D gene: TRBD1; V gene: TRBV27
CDR3 protein: CASSYQGGVNQPQHF; CDR3 DNA: TGCGCCAGCAGCTACCAAGGGGGTGTCAATCAGCCCCAGCATTTT; clone size: NA; J gene: TRBJ1-5; CDR3 length: 15; D gene: NA; V gene: TRBV5-1
CDR3 protein: CAWGRDRVGTQYF; CDR3 DNA: TGTGCCTGGGGAAGAGACAGGGTTGGTACGCAGTATTTT; clone size: NA; J gene: TRBJ2-3; CDR3 length: 13; D gene: TRBD1; V gene: TRBV30
CDR3 protein: CASSIGTNMNTEAFF; CDR3 DNA: TGTGCCAGCAGCATCGGGACAAACATGAACACTGAAGCTTTCTTT; clone size: NA; J gene: TRBJ1-1; CDR3 length: 15; D gene: NA; V gene: TRBV7-6
CDR3 protein: CASSWARNTGELFF; CDR3 DNA: TGCGCCAGCAGCTGGGCGAGGAACACCGGGGAGCTGTTTTTT; clone size: NA; J gene: TRBJ2-2; CDR3 length: 14; D gene: NA; V gene: TRBV5-1
CDR3 protein: CSVESQGDEQFF; CDR3 DNA: TGCAGCGTTGAGAGTCAGGGGGATGAGCAGTTCTTC; clone size: NA; J gene: TRBJ2-1; CDR3 length: 12; D gene: TRBD1; V gene: TRBV29-1
CDR3 protein: CASSEATGEDEQYF; CDR3 DNA: TGTGCCAGCAGCGAGGCGACAGGTGAGGACGAGCAGTACTTC; clone size: once; J gene: TRBJ2-7; CDR3 length: 14; D gene: NA; V gene: TRBV9
CDR3 protein: CASTSEPGKKGYEQYF; CDR3 DNA: TGCGCCAGCACCTCCGAGCCAGGGAAGAAAGGCTACGAGCAGTACTTC; clone size: NA; J gene: TRBJ2-7; CDR3 length: 16; D gene: NA; V gene: TRBV5-1
CDR3 protein: CATKTGGNEQYF; CDR3 DNA: TGTGCCACCAAGACAGGGGGTAACGAGCAGTACTTC; clone size: NA; J gene: TRBJ2-7; CDR3 length: 12; D gene: TRBD1; V gene: TRBV2
CDR3 protein: CASSFRDRFDEQYF; CDR3 DNA: TGTGCCAGCAGTTTCAGGGACAGGTTCGACGAGCAGTACTTC; clone size: NA; J gene: TRBJ2-7; CDR3 length: 14; D gene: TRBD1; V gene: TRBV27
CDR3 protein: CSVRTQFGADTQYF; CDR3 DNA: TGCAGCGTGCGGACCCAGTTCGGGGCAGATACGCAGTATTTT; clone size: NA; J gene: TRBJ2-3; CDR3 length: 14; D gene: NA; V gene: TRBV29-1
CDR3 protein: CASSVQDTQYF; CDR3 DNA: TGTGCCAGCAGTGTTCAAGATACGCAGTATTTT; clone size: NA; J gene: TRBJ2-3; CDR3 length: 11; D gene: NA; V gene: TRBV2
CDR3 protein: CASSLKGGQVGTEAFF; CDR3 DNA: TGTGCCAGCAGCTTAAAGGGAGGTCAAGTCGGCACTGAAGCTTTCTTT; clone size: NA; J gene: TRBJ1-1; CDR3 length: 16; D gene: NA; V gene: TRBV7-9
CDR3 protein: CASGQSGGGYAGELFF; CDR3 DNA: TGTGCTAGTGGCCAATCAGGGGGCGGCTACGCCGGGGAGCTGTTTTTT; clone size: NA; J gene: TRBJ2-2; CDR3 length: 16; D gene: TRBD1; V gene: TRBV12-5
CDR3 protein: CASGGTSGRHGQETQYF; CDR3 DNA: TGTGCCAGCGGGGGGACTAGCGGGAGACATGGGCAAGAGACCCAGTACTTC; clone size: once; J gene: TRBJ2-5; CDR3 length: 17; D gene: TRBD2; V gene: TRBV5-4
CDR3 protein: CASSSRGAGTAETQYF; CDR3 DNA: TGTGCCAGCAGCTCCCGGGGAGCGGGAACGGCGGAGACCCAGTACTTC; clone size: NA; J gene: TRBJ2-5; CDR3 length: 16; D gene: TRBD2; V gene: TRBV9
CDR3 protein: CASSQGAQTDTQYF; CDR3 DNA: TGTGCCAGCAGTCAGGGGGCGCAGACAGATACGCAGTATTTT; clone size: once; J gene: TRBJ2-3; CDR3 length: 14; D gene: TRBD1; V gene: TRBV2
CDR3 protein: CASGSGRAGGELFF; CDR3 DNA: TGTGCCAGCGGCAGCGGGAGGGCCGGCGGGGAGCTGTTTTTT; clone size: NA; J gene: TRBJ2-2; CDR3 length: 14; D gene: TRBD2; V gene: TRBV19
CDR3 protein: CASSFNSPAPQHF; CDR3 DNA: TGTGCCAGCAGTTTCAACAGCCCCGCGCCCCAGCATTTT; clone size: NA; J gene: TRBJ1-5; CDR3 length: 13; D gene: NA; V gene: TRBV6-6
CDR3 protein: CASSVGTRDHNEQFF; CDR3 DNA: TGTGCCAGCAGCGTAGGGACTAGGGATCACAATGAGCAGTTCTTC; clone size: once; J gene: TRBJ2-1; CDR3 length: 15; D gene: TRBD2; V gene: TRBV9
CDR3 protein: CASSPSQGNTIYF; CDR3 DNA: TGTGCCAGCAGCCCCTCGCAGGGAAACACCATATATTTT; clone size: NA; J gene: TRBJ1-3; CDR3 length: 13; D gene: NA; V gene: TRBV11-2